Listed here are 7 T cell receptor beta chains from one sample, sequenced in a study of technical replicates of blood from several donors. Repertoires were generated with immunoSEQ multiplex PCR, while TCRdb's copy carries only in-frame clones and drops some. The data contain around 100,000 clones, just under 95% of them singletons. The sequenced sample consisted of T cells isolated from PBMCs. These receptors originate from a human donor in good health.

For the CDR3, the DNA is TGTGCCAGCAGCCCATTTGGGACTATCTCAATCTACGAGCAGTACTTC. This encodes CASSPFGTISIYEQYF. The chain is built from TRBV11-3 and TRBJ2-7; 7 bases line up with TRBD2. With 5 bases clipped from V and 3 bases from J, the junction kept 13 bases outside the gene matches. There are 16 residues in the CDR3. The germline gives CDR1 SGHNT, CDR2 YENEEA.

This chain uses TRBV10-3 with TRBJ2-5, with D perhaps TRBD1 (5 bases). Germline CDR1 ENHRY, CDR2 SYGVKD. The V gene lost 3 bases and the J gene lost 1 base, with 12 bases spanning the gap. There are 15 residues in the CDR3. CDR3 bases: TGTGCCATCAGTGAAGGGGTACAGCTCCAAGAGACCCAGTACTTC. Translation gives CAISEGVQLQETQYF.

The rearrangement uses TRBV10-2 and TRBJ2-7; 8 nucleotides align to TRBD2. Per the germline V gene, CDR1 is WSHSY and CDR2 is SAAADI. V was pared by 9 bases and J by 2 bases, with 12 bases of the junction left unmatched. This CDR3 contains 15 residues. This CDR3 reads CARIEAGVPTYEQYF. DNA for the CDR3: TGCGCCAGAATCGAAGCGGGAGTTCCCACCTACGAGCAGTACTTC.

The CDR3 DNA is TGCGCCAGCAGCCAGTACCGGGACAGGGATTTCACCGGGGAGCTGTTTTTT. It specifies CASSQYRDRDFTGELFF. The chain employs TRBV4-3 and TRBJ2-2; TRBD1 agrees at 9 bases. Germline V gene data show CDR1 as LGHNA and CDR2 as YSLEER. Trimming cost V 3 bases and J 4 bases; bases outside gene matches: 9. The length of the CDR3 is 17 residues.

The J gene is TRBJ1-2, the V gene TRBV14, with D perhaps matching TRBD1 (5 bases). Germline CDR1 SGHDN, CDR2 FVKESK. The CDR3 covers 13 residues. V was shortened by 4 bases and J by 13 bases, with 19 bases between the two germline ends. In DNA form, the CDR3 reads TGTGCCAGCAGCCGACAGCGCGCTATGGCTTCCACCTTC. Translation gives CASSRQRAMASTF.

This clone has just one count. The V call is TRBV4-3, the J call TRBJ2-1, with 7 bases fitting TRBD1. CDR3 length: 16 amino acids. Trimming at V came to 0 bases and at J to 2 bases, leaving 4 bases not matched to a gene. Germline CDR1 is LGHNA and CDR2 is YSLEER. The CDR3 spells CASSQEAQGTYNEQFF. The CDR3 DNA is TGCGCCAGCAGCCAAGAGGCACAGGGGACCTACAATGAGCAGTTCTTC.

This chain uses TRBV5-6 with TRBJ2-3, with D possibly TRBD2 on 5 matching bases. This CDR3 is 13 amino acids long. Germline CDR1 SGHDT, CDR2 YYEEEE. The ends were cut back, 3 bases at V and 4 bases at J, with 9 bases in the middle. The CDR3, as DNA: TGTGCCAGCAGCTCGTTCGGGGCAGATACGCAGTATTTT. It specifies CASSSFGADTQYF.